This TCR beta chain was sequenced for a study of blood T cell repertoires in COVID-19. Here immunoSEQ multiplex PCR was the method, and the copy in TCRdb shows in-frame clones only, minus some. The sample holds under 300,000 clones, roughly 80% seen once. Sequenced material: peripheral blood. This TCR was recovered from a woman younger than 35 with acute or convalescent COVID-19.

The DNA for the CDR3 is TGTGCCAGCAGCAAAGGAATCCAGGTCGTGCGCGAGCAGTACTTC. It is translated as CASSKGIQVVREQYF. V gene TRBV6-6 combines with J gene TRBJ2-7; D is uncertain. The CDR3 covers 15 residues. From germline, CDR1 is MNHNY and CDR2 SVGAGI (reference sequence). Trimming took off 6 bases at V and 6 bases at J, with 21 bases between the two ends.